This T cell receptor (beta chain) was documented in a study of blood T cell repertoires in COVID-19. At the level of the study: COVID-19 samples, acute and convalescent, were from the United States, Italy and Spain.

How the authors handled the data: Cell counts per sample came from amplifying reference gene primers. Assay: immunoSEQ multiplex PCR; the TCRdb copy retains only in-frame clones and omits some. For V, J and clone size, that table is used; D and trimming come from the DNA. The sample carries 100,000 or so clones, 82% recorded once. Per the germline V gene, CDR1 is LGHNA and CDR2 is YNFKEQ. The CDR3 extends over 15 amino acids. After removal of 4 bases from V and 7 bases from J, the junction contained 9 bases not matched to a gene. Sequencing was performed on peripheral blood. This clonotype was obtained from a woman over 75 with acute or convalescent COVID-19. The chain employs TRBV4-2 and TRBJ1-4, with 7 bases lining up with TRBD1. For the CDR3, the DNA is TGTGCCAGCAGCCCACTGACAGGGACGGCTGAAAAACTGTTTTTT. This gives the protein CASSPLTGTAEKLFF.